These 9 T cell receptor beta chains share one sample of origin, sequenced in a study of cytomegalovirus exposure and HLA in healthy donors. Primers for the PCR totalled 60 Vbeta and 13 Jbeta. Assay: immunoSEQ multiplex PCR; the TCRdb copy retains only in-frame clones and omits some. Of about 43,000 clones in the sample, over 55% were seen once. Sequenced input: PBMCs. Receptor source: a man between 60 and 75 years old in good health and CMV-seropositive.

The V call is TRBV23-1, the J call TRBJ2-7; D is undetermined. TRBV23-1 is sorted into the ORF group, with uncertain function. V gave up 4 bases and J gave up 3 bases, with 13 bases separating them. This CDR3 spans 14 amino acids. CDR3 protein: CASSLKKYGYEQYF. CDR3 sequence (DNA): TGCGCCAGCAGTCTTAAGAAGTACGGCTACGAGCAGTACTTC.

The chain couples TRBV7-9 to TRBJ2-7, with 8 bases matching TRBD1. The CDR3 totals 16 residues. V dropped 1 base and J dropped 1; count of bases not matched to a gene: 6. Germline V lookup: CDR1 SEHNR, CDR2 FQNEAQ (reference sequence). In DNA form, the CDR3 reads TGTGCCAGCAGCTTAGATAACAGGGGGAATTCCTACGAGCAGTACTTC. Residues: CASSLDNRGNSYEQYF.

The table lists this clone with a count of one. This chain joins TRBV7-9 and TRBJ2-1; 7 bases match TRBD2. The V gene's germline CDR1 is SEHNR and CDR2 FQNEAQ (reference sequence). V shed 5 bases, J shed 1 base, and the junction held 17 bases outside the gene matches. The CDR3 sequence is 19 residues long. CDR3 in DNA: TGTGCCAGCAGCGAACCCGACAGAAGCGGGGTTAGTTCCTACAATGAGCAGTTCTTC. Translating it yields CASSEPDRSGVSSYNEQFF.

J is TRBJ1-6 and V is TRBV4-1; D is perhaps TRBD1 (5 bases). The germline V and J ends were trimmed by 3 bases and 6 bases, with 12 bases remaining between them. Germline V gives CDR1 MGHRA, CDR2 YSYEKL. The CDR3 totals 15 residues. CDR3 in amino acids: CASSHLGVGNSPLHF. As DNA, the CDR3 is TGCGCCAGCAGCCACCTAGGGGTTGGTAATTCACCCCTCCACTTT.

The rearrangement uses TRBV10-3 and TRBJ2-7, with D perhaps TRBD2 (6 bases). The CDR3 runs to 14 residues. Germline CDR1 ENHRY, CDR2 SYGVKD. As DNA, the CDR3 is TGTGCTGCCAGAGGGACTGGCCCTTCCTACGAGCAGTACTTC. As protein: CAARGTGPSYEQYF.

This sequence joins TRBV30 and TRBJ1-3, with D tentatively TRBD1 (6 bases). This CDR3 is 14 amino acids long. The V gene's germline CDR1 is GTSNPN and CDR2 SVGIG (reference sequence). Deletions cut 7 bases from V and 2 bases from J, with 15 bases between. Here the CDR3 reads CASPGRDTGNTIYF. The DNA of the CDR3 is TGTGCCTCCCCCGGCAGGGACACTGGAAACACCATATATTTT.

The chain is built from TRBV11-2 and TRBJ2-3; 9 nucleotides align to TRBD2. Looked up from germline, CDR1 is SGHAT and CDR2 is FQNNGV. J gave up 0 bases and V 5 bases, and 3 bases lay outside the gene matches. This CDR3 has 15 amino acids. CDR3 DNA sequence: TGTGCCAGCAGCGCGGGGGGGGCAAGCACAGATACGCAGTATTTT. Translating it yields CASSAGGASTDTQYF.

The V call is TRBV7-6, the J call TRBJ2-1, with 9 nucleotides matching TRBD2. The CDR3 is made up of 16 amino acids. Trimming at V came to 4 bases and at J to 3 bases, leaving 7 bases not matched to a gene. CDR1 is SGHVS, CDR2 FNYEAQ, per germline. In nucleotides, the CDR3 is TGTGCCAGCAGCTCCACGACTAGCGGTGACTACAATGAGCAGTTCTTC. Its translation: CASSSTTSGDYNEQFF. Full variable domain (missing parts from reference TRBV7-6 and TRBJ2-1): GAGVSQSPRYKVTKRGQDVALRCDPISGHVSLYWYRQALGQGPEFLTYFNYEAQQDKSGLPNDRFSAERPEGSISTLTIQRTEQRDSAMYRCASSSTTSGDYNEQFFGPGTRLTVL.

By its share, this clone is medium-sized (0.01 to 0.1%). The chain combines TRBV7-3 with TRBJ2-5; 15 bases agree with TRBD2. The trim removed 2 bases at V and 4 bases at J, leaving 5 bases unmatched. The CDR3 loop spans 17 amino acids. Per the germline V gene, CDR1 is SGHTA and CDR2 is FQGTGA. This CDR3 reads CASSLGLAGGLGETQYF. Written as DNA, the CDR3 is TGTGCCAGCAGCTTAGGACTAGCGGGAGGGCTTGGAGAGACCCAGTACTTC.